Below are 30 T cell receptor beta chains sequenced from a single sample in a study of post-analysis software for immune sequencing data (dated by TCRdb to the mid-2010s). Overall study outcomes, separate from this receptor: Patients showed significantly higher frequencies than controls for about five TRBV segments, among them TRBV5-6, TRBV5-1 and TRBV20-1.

Their specific antigens are unknown. The library was obtained by PCR. TCRdb lists the instrument as Illumina HiSeq 2500. To reduce PCR and sequencing biases, unique molecular identifiers were built into the TCR beta cDNA libraries. The public reads were reprocessed in TCRdb via fastp at Q25 and MiXCR, keeping in-frame beta chains. For every CDR3 protein sequence, its rows merge into one entry that carries the most common genes and DNA. A total of 450,000 to 650,000 distinct CDR3 sequences appear in this sample, about 40% of them only once. 1.5% to 2% of the sample rests with the top ten. Material: blood. Receptors were obtained from a girl aged 5 to 17 with multiple sclerosis.

The chain carries TRBV7-9 and TRBJ2-3; a weak D match, TRBD1 (5 bases). This CDR3 has 14 residues. Germline CDR1 and CDR2: SEHNR and FQNEAQ (reference sequence). V was trimmed by 1 base and J by 6 bases, leaving 11 bases between them. This CDR3 is CASSLGGALDTQYF. The DNA of the CDR3 is TGTGCCAGCAGCTTAGGTGGGGCTTTGGATACGCAGTATTTT.

The chain has TRBV6-5 and TRBJ1-2, with D possibly being TRBD1 (6 bases). Between the trimmed V and J ends, which lost 6 bases and 4 bases, there was a span of 9 bases. CDR1 and CDR2 (germline): MNHEY, SVGAGI. The CDR3 covers 12 residues. CDR3 bases: TGTGCCAGCAGCAGGGGAGGCTATGGCTACACCTTC. Its protein product is CASSRGGYGYTF.

V gene TRBV5-1 combines with J gene TRBJ2-7; D is perhaps TRBD1 (5 bases). Trimming cost V 4 bases and J 3 bases, with 14 bases left between them. The CDR3 spans 14 residues. The germline V gene encodes CDR1 SGHRS and CDR2 YFSETQ. This chain's CDR3 is CASSNRREDYEQYF. In DNA form, the CDR3 reads TGCGCCAGCAGCAACCGCAGGGAAGACTACGAGCAGTACTTC.

This chain joins TRBV12-3 or TRBV12-4 and TRBJ1-2; D unresolved. The CDR3 spans 14 residues. V was clipped by 2 bases and J by 4 bases, with 11 bases between them. The CDR3 bases are TGTGCCAGCAGTTTACGGCAGGTCCCCTATGGCTACACCTTC. Residues: CASSLRQVPYGYTF.

This clonotype has just a few counts. The rearrangement joins TRBV25-1 to TRBJ2-6, with D possibly TRBD2 on 6 matching bases. This CDR3 spans 16 amino acids. Trimming removed 3 bases at V and 5 bases at J, with 14 bases between. Germline CDR1 reads MGHDK; CDR2 reads SYGVNS. The CDR3 nucleotides are TGTGCCAGCAGTGATCCCGGAGGGAGAAGGGCCAACGTCCTGACTTTC. Amino acid sequence: CASSDPGGRRANVLTF.

CDR3 bases: TGTGCCAGCAGCCCGGGACAGGGAAATAACTATGGCTACACCTTC. Its protein product is CASSPGQGNNYGYTF. V usage is TRBV5-4 and J usage is TRBJ1-2, with 9 bases identical to TRBD1. The CDR3 sequence is 15 residues long. V gave up 4 bases and J gave up 1 base; unmatched junction bases: 5. CDR1 and CDR2 (germline): SGHNT, YYREEE (reference sequence).

This clonotype was found a few times. This chain connects TRBV28 to TRBJ1-5, with 9 bases matching TRBD1. CDR1 and CDR2 from the germline V gene are MDHEN and SYDVKM. V gave up 6 bases and J gave up 2 bases; unmatched junction bases: 5. This CDR3 region has 15 residues. CDR3 sequence (DNA): TGTGCCAGCAGAGAAACAGGGGGCGGCAATCAGCCCCAGCATTTT. This codes for CASRETGGGNQPQHF.

This clonotype was seen only a few times. The chain couples TRBV5-1 to TRBJ2-1; 9 bases agree with TRBD2. The germline V gene encodes CDR1 SGHRS and CDR2 YFSETQ. This CDR3 has 16 amino acids. Losses at the gene ends were 4 bases for V and 2 bases for J; bases not matched to a gene: 7. DNA of the CDR3: TGCGCCAGCAGCCCCGGGGCTAGCGGGGCCTACAATGAGCAGTTCTTC. This translates into CASSPGASGAYNEQFF.

This clonotype was recorded at least ten times. V usage is TRBV10-3 and J usage is TRBJ2-7; weak D call: TRBD2 (6 bases). Germline V lookup: CDR1 ENHRY, CDR2 SYGVKD. The CDR3 sequence is 15 residues long. The V end lost 3 bases, the J end lost 3 bases, and 15 bases lay between the germline ends. The CDR3 sequence is CAISDPAGMDYEQYF. DNA for the CDR3: TGTGCCATCAGTGACCCAGCGGGCATGGACTACGAGCAGTACTTC.

The V gene is TRBV7-8, the J gene TRBJ2-3, with D unclear. The CDR3 length is 14 residues. Trimming took off 1 base at V and 2 bases at J, with 7 bases between the two ends. Germline CDR1 reads SGHVS; CDR2 reads FQNEAQ. The DNA for the CDR3 is TGTGCCAGCAGCTTAGGCTACGCCACAGATACGCAGTATTTT. Translating it yields CASSLGYATDTQYF. The variable domain in full, with the rest retrieved from reference TRBV7-8 and TRBJ2-3, is GAGVSQSPRYKVAKRGQDVALRCDPISGHVSLFWYQQALGQGPEFLTYFQNEAQLDKSGLPSDRFFAERPEGSVSTLKIQRTQQEDSAVYLCASSLGYATDTQYFGPGTRLTVL.

This chain connects TRBV27 to TRBJ2-1; D unclear. Trimming shortened V by 2 bases and J by 2 bases, and 7 bases separated the two germline ends. CDR3 size: 14 residues. Germline lookup yields CDR1 MNHEY and CDR2 SMNVEV (reference sequence). The CDR3 here is CASSLVGPYNEQFF. As DNA, the CDR3 is TGTGCCAGCAGTTTAGTAGGGCCCTACAATGAGCAGTTCTTC.

The chain links TRBV27 to TRBJ1-1, with TRBD1 as a possible D gene (5 bases). The germline V gene has CDR1 MNHEY and CDR2 SMNVEV (reference sequence). Trimming stripped 6 bases from V and 0 bases from J, with 17 bases between. This CDR3 comprises 16 residues. CDR3: CASRDQGPDMNTEAFF. The CDR3 coding sequence is TGTGCCAGCAGGGACCAGGGCCCAGACATGAACACTGAAGCTTTCTTT.

The chain has TRBV10-3 and TRBJ2-3; perhaps TRBD2 as D (5 bases). This CDR3 is built from 15 residues. Germline CDR1 reads ENHRY; CDR2 reads SYGVKD. V was shortened by 3 bases and J by 2 bases, with 12 bases between the two germline ends. The CDR3 region is CAISDRGKDTDTQYF. The CDR3 DNA follows: TGTGCCATCAGTGACCGGGGAAAGGACACAGATACGCAGTATTTT.

This clonotype was recorded a few times. The chain is built from TRBV7-9 and TRBJ2-7; a possible D gene is TRBD1 (6 bases). The CDR3 is 12 amino acids. The germline V and J ends were trimmed by 5 bases and 3 bases, with 8 bases remaining between them. Germline V gene data show CDR1 as SEHNR and CDR2 as FQNEAQ (reference sequence). CDR3 nucleotide sequence: TGTGCCAGCAGCGGACAGAACTACGAGCAGTACTTC. It encodes CASSGQNYEQYF.

The table lists this clonotype with a few counts. Written as DNA, the CDR3 is TGTGCCACCACGAGCACAGATACGCAGTATTTT. Translation: CATTSTDTQYF. V is TRBV7-9 and J is TRBJ2-3; D remains ambiguous. This CDR3 contains 11 residues. CDR1 is SEHNR and CDR2 is FQNEAQ in the germline V gene (reference sequence). The V end was cut by 10 bases, the J end by 0 bases, with 5 bases between.

A few counts support this clonotype. The rearrangement links TRBV29-1 to TRBJ2-1; D is ambiguous. The CDR3 is 13 residues long. V lost 3 bases and J lost 4, with 10 bases in between. CDR1 is SQVTM, CDR2 ANQGSEA, per germline. The DNA for the CDR3 is TGCAGCGTTGAGGGTAGGTCGTACAATGAGCAGTTCTTC. It is translated as CSVEGRSYNEQFF.

The CDR3 here is CASSIRNTEAFF. The DNA for the CDR3 is TGTGCCAGCAGCATCAGGAACACTGAAGCTTTCTTT. V gene TRBV12-3 or TRBV12-4 combines with J gene TRBJ1-1, with D unclear. The CDR3 contains 12 residues. The V end lost 6 bases, the J end lost 1 base, and 6 bases lay between the germline ends.

The chain uses TRBV20-1 and TRBJ2-1; TRBD2 agrees at 9 bases. In germline, CDR1 is DFQATT, CDR2 SNEGSKA (reference sequence). V shed 4 bases, J shed 4 bases, and the junction held 8 bases outside the gene matches. The CDR3 has 15 residues. The CDR3 loop reads CSANGGTSIYNEQFF. CDR3 in DNA: TGCAGTGCTAACGGCGGGACTAGCATTTACAATGAGCAGTTCTTC.

The rearrangement links TRBV19 to TRBJ1-2; TRBD1 aligns across 9 bases. This CDR3 has 15 amino acids. Per the germline V gene, CDR1 is LNHDA and CDR2 is SQIVND (reference sequence). With 5 bases clipped from V and 7 bases from J, the junction kept 11 bases outside the gene matches. CDR3 sequence: CASSLPGQGTLGYTF. The CDR3 coding sequence is TGTGCCAGTAGTCTACCGGGACAGGGAACGCTTGGCTACACCTTC.

This clonotype was counted between two and nine times. Here the CDR3 DNA reads TGCAGTGCTACCCCTGAGGGGGAGGAGACCCAGTACTTC. The encoded protein is CSATPEGEETQYF. The chain recombines TRBV20-1 with TRBJ2-5, with D possibly TRBD1 on 6 matching bases. Trimming took off 4 bases at V and 5 bases at J, with 14 bases between the two ends. The CDR3 is 13 amino acids. Looked up from germline, CDR1 is DFQATT and CDR2 is SNEGSKA (reference sequence).

This clonotype occurred a few times. The chain links TRBV9 to TRBJ2-3; D is unclear. Germline V gives CDR1 SGDLS, CDR2 YYNGEE. This CDR3 has 15 residues. Trimming took 2 bases from V and 1 from J, leaving 11 bases between them. The CDR3 sequence is CASSVGTEGTDTQYF. CDR3 DNA: TGTGCCAGCAGCGTCGGAACCGAGGGCACAGATACGCAGTATTTT.

The chain carries TRBV11-2 and TRBJ2-5; weak D call: TRBD2 (6 bases). The CDR3 covers 16 residues. The V gene's germline CDR1 is SGHAT and CDR2 FQNNGV. Trimming removed 1 base from V and 5 bases from J, with 17 bases in between. CDR3 in amino acids: CASSLGTGWGVETQYF. The CDR3 nucleotides read TGTGCCAGCAGCTTAGGGACGGGCTGGGGGGTGGAGACCCAGTACTTC.

The chain links TRBV11-2 to TRBJ1-4; no definite D call. The germline gives CDR1 SGHAT, CDR2 FQNNGV. CDR3 size: 15 residues. Trimming shortened V by 0 bases and J by 5 bases, and 10 bases separated the two germline ends. Here the CDR3 DNA reads TGTGCCAGCAGCTTAGACCTGGACGGGAATGAAAAACTGTTTTTT. The encoded protein is CASSLDLDGNEKLFF.

The rearrangement links TRBV9 to TRBJ2-2, with D perhaps given as TRBD1 or TRBD2 (5 bases each). Trimming cost V 4 bases and J 7 bases, with 8 bases left between them. The CDR3 consists of 12 residues. CDR1 and CDR2 (germline): SGDLS, YYNGEE. CDR3 DNA sequence: TGTGCCAGCAGCCGAGGGGTCGGGGAGCTGTTTTTT. Its translation: CASSRGVGELFF. Variable domain in full (rest from reference TRBV9 and TRBJ2-2): DSGVTQTPKHLITATGQRVTLRCSPRSGDLSVYWYQQSLDQGLQFLIQYYNGEERAKGNILERFSAQQFPDLHSELNLSSLELGDSALYFCASSRGVGELFFGEGSRLTVL.

The V gene is TRBV5-8, the J gene TRBJ2-1; TRBD1 might be the D (6 bases). Germline values: CDR1 SGHTS, CDR2 YDEGEE. The CDR3 extends over 15 amino acids. The ends were cut back, 5 bases at V and 5 bases at J, with 17 bases in the middle. The chain's CDR3 is CASRTTGLGNNEQFF. DNA of the CDR3: TGTGCCAGCAGAACGACAGGACTGGGGAACAATGAGCAGTTCTTC.

V is TRBV6-5 and J is TRBJ2-5, with D uncertain. The J call may be faulty, since TRBJ2-7 better matches the DNA end. The CDR3 spans 11 residues. The germline V gene encodes CDR1 MNHEY and CDR2 SVGAGI. CDR3: CASSLHDEQYF. The CDR3 DNA is TGTGCCAGCAGTTTACACGACGAGCAGTACTTC.

This clonotype came up a few times. This rearrangement joins TRBV19 to TRBJ1-2; D gene uncertain. The V gene lost 6 bases and the J gene lost 7 bases, with 9 bases spanning the gap. This CDR3 contains 11 residues. CDR1 and CDR2 from the germline V gene are LNHDA and SQIVND (reference sequence). CDR3 nucleotide sequence: TGTGCCAGTAGGTTGGGGTCTGGCTACACCTTC. Translated, it gives CASRLGSGYTF.

The chain uses TRBV29-1 and TRBJ2-7; possibly TRBD1 for D (6 bases). CDR3 length: 15 amino acids. The V and J ends lost 5 bases and 4 bases respectively, with 21 bases between them. The germline V gene encodes CDR1 SQVTM and CDR2 ANQGSEA. CDR3 sequence: CSVLTMGRGNYEQYF. The CDR3, as DNA: TGCAGCGTTCTTACTATGGGCAGGGGAAATTACGAGCAGTACTTC.

This chain links TRBV10-3 with TRBJ1-6; 10 bases match TRBD1. CDR3 size: 14 residues. After removal of 6 bases from V and 8 bases from J, the junction contained 4 bases not matched to a gene. CDR1 and CDR2 from the germline V gene are ENHRY and SYGVKD. CDR3 in amino acids: CAIRETGGHSPLHF. The DNA for the CDR3 is TGTGCCATCAGGGAGACAGGGGGCCATTCACCCCTCCACTTT.

The V and J genes are TRBV12-3 or TRBV12-4 and TRBJ1-2; D unclear. This CDR3 region has 13 residues. Trimming stripped 5 bases from V and 3 bases from J, with 10 bases between. CDR3 loop: CASSPERDYGYTF. The CDR3 DNA follows: TGTGCCAGCAGTCCTGAGAGGGACTATGGCTACACCTTC.